What follows are 9 T cell receptor beta chains derived from one specimen sequenced in a study of cytomegalovirus exposure and HLA in healthy donors. The study ran its PCR with 60 Vbeta and 13 Jbeta primers. Clones were sequenced by immunoSEQ multiplex PCR, and TCRdb holds only the in-frame ones, with some missing. The sample carries fewer than 150,000 clones, 60% to 80% recorded once. Sequences were obtained from PBMCs. Receptor source: a woman aged 45-60 years in good health and CMV-seronegative.

The chain employs TRBV19 and TRBJ1-5, with 7 bases matching TRBD1. The CDR3 contains 16 residues. The V segment lost 6 bases and the J segment 3 bases; nucleotides outside the gene matches: 11. The germline gives CDR1 LNHDA, CDR2 SQIVND (reference sequence). For the CDR3, the DNA is TGTGCCAGTAGGGGGGGTACAGGGGTCATCAATCAGCCCCAGCATTTT. Encoded protein: CASRGGTGVINQPQHF.

This sequence joins TRBV5-1 and TRBJ1-5; TRBD1 might be the D (5 bases). This CDR3 spans 18 amino acids. Between the trimmed V and J ends, which lost 0 bases and 1 base, there was a span of 17 bases. CDR1 is SGHRS and CDR2 is YFSETQ in the germline V gene. The CDR3: CASSLAPREGRSNQPQHF. The DNA for the CDR3 is TGCGCCAGCAGCTTGGCCCCCCGGGAGGGGAGAAGCAATCAGCCCCAGCATTTT. Filled out from reference TRBV5-1 and TRBJ1-5, the complete variable domain reads KAGVTQTPRYLIKTRGQQVTLSCSPISGHRSVSWYQQTPGQGLQFLFEYFSETQRNKGNFPGRFSGRQFSNSRSEMNVSTLELGDSALYLCASSLAPREGRSNQPQHFGDGTRLSIL.

The chain carries TRBV7-2 and TRBJ1-1; TRBD1 agrees at 7 bases. Unmatched junction bases numbered 7, after V lost 2 bases and J lost 4 bases. Germline V CDR1 and CDR2: SGHTA, FQGNSA. CDR3 length: 15 amino acids. The CDR3 nucleotides are TGTGCCAGCAGCTTATTGAGGGGGCTCAGCACTGAAGCTTTCTTT. It specifies CASSLLRGLSTEAFF.

The chain uses TRBV21-1 and TRBJ2-2; TRBD2 is the table's D call, not checked against the DNA. TRBV21-1 is termed a pseudogene. This CDR3 spans 19 amino acids. Here the CDR3 reads CASSKGPSGYYENTGELFF. CDR3 DNA: TGTGCCAGCAGCAAAGGGCCTAGCGGGTACTACGAGAACACCGGGGAGCTGTTTTTT.

A few counts support this clone. The genes are TRBV2 and TRBJ2-5; the match to TRBD2 covers 8 bases. The J call is uncertain, as TRBJ2-7 better fits the DNA end. The CDR3 has 14 residues. Looked up from germline, CDR1 is SNHLY and CDR2 is FYNNEI. This CDR3 reads CASTWGLGIDEQYF. CDR3 nucleotide sequence: TGTGCCAGCACCTGGGGACTAGGGATAGACGAGCAGTACTTC.

The gene calls are TRBV6-1 and TRBJ2-1, with 11 bases matching TRBD2. This CDR3 has 16 amino acids. Germline CDR1 reads MNHNS; CDR2 reads SASEGT. V shed 3 bases, J shed 6 bases, and the junction held 7 bases outside the gene matches. CDR3 loop: CASSDRPSGGLNEQFF. The CDR3 region has the DNA TGTGCCAGCAGTGACAGGCCTAGCGGGGGGCTCAATGAGCAGTTCTTC.

This clone was counted a single time. This sequence joins TRBV6-5 and TRBJ2-7, with D possibly being TRBD1 (6 bases). V gave up 6 bases and J gave up 1 base, with 10 bases separating them. CDR3 length: 13 amino acids. Germline CDR1 MNHEY, CDR2 SVGAGI. CDR3 sequence reads: CASSNGQSYEQYF. CDR3 sequence (DNA): TGTGCCAGCAGCAACGGACAGTCCTACGAGCAGTACTTC.

The chain couples TRBV10-1 to TRBJ2-5, with 12 bases fitting TRBD2. The length of the CDR3 is 19 residues. The trim removed 2 bases at V and 2 bases at J, leaving 12 bases unmatched. Germline CDR1 reads WNHNN; CDR2 reads SYGVQD (reference sequence). The CDR3 protein is CASSEERSSGGAWQETQYF. CDR3 DNA: TGCGCCAGCAGTGAGGAACGGTCTAGCGGGGGGGCGTGGCAAGAGACCCAGTACTTC.

The chain uses TRBV27 and TRBJ2-3; a weak D match, TRBD2 (6 bases). This CDR3 spans 15 amino acids. Looked up from germline, CDR1 is MNHEY and CDR2 is SMNVEV (reference sequence). Trimming left V 2 bases short and J 2 bases short, with 11 bases between. CDR3 in amino acids: CASSLAGLDTDTQYF. DNA for the CDR3: TGTGCCAGCAGTTTAGCGGGACTGGACACAGATACGCAGTATTTT.